The 11 T cell receptor beta chains in this list originate from one sample, sequenced in a study of CD8 T cells in ankylosing spondylitis. TCRdb processed the 5' RACE reads anew with MiXCR; each CDR3 protein has one entry. The table lists roughly 260,000 distinct CDR3 sequences, around 20% of them singletons. The sequenced material came from blood, either unsorted or a sorted T cell fraction (not recorded which). The receptors were gathered from a male donor with ankylosing spondylitis or in good health (not recorded which).

The V gene is TRBV29-1, the J gene TRBJ2-1; 10 nucleotides match TRBD1. The V segment lost 4 bases and the J segment 10 bases; nucleotides outside the gene matches: 7. The germline V gene has CDR1 SQVTM and CDR2 ANQGSEA. The CDR3 contains 13 residues. The CDR3 is CSVGSQTGGEQFF. The CDR3 coding sequence is TGCAGCGTTGGTTCCCAGACAGGGGGCGAGCAGTTCTTC.

V is TRBV4-1 and J is TRBJ2-1; maybe TRBD1 (6 bases). This CDR3 is built from 13 residues. Deletions cut 1 base from V and 6 bases from J, with 7 bases between. The germline V gene has CDR1 MGHRA and CDR2 YSYEKL. The CDR3 spells CASSQVGANEQFF. In DNA, the CDR3 is TGCGCCAGCAGCCAAGTGGGGGCCAATGAGCAGTTCTTC.

In this sample, this clonotype turned up a few times. The chain employs TRBV11-2 and TRBJ2-5; 7 positions agree with TRBD1. V lost 1 base and J lost 3; bases outside the gene matches: 5. Germline CDR1 is SGHAT and CDR2 is FQNNGV. The CDR3 runs to 15 residues. The CDR3 loop reads CASSLGDRGKETQYF. The CDR3 DNA reads TGTGCCAGCAGCTTAGGGGACAGAGGCAAAGAGACCCAGTACTTC.

This clonotype was recorded at least ten times. The chain is built from TRBV9 and TRBJ2-3; TRBD2 agrees at 8 bases. Germline values: CDR1 SGDLS, CDR2 YYNGEE. The CDR3 totals 15 residues. After removal of 0 bases from V and 6 bases from J, the junction contained 6 bases not matched to a gene. CDR3 protein: CASSVVPGTRDTQYF. CDR3 DNA sequence: TGTGCCAGCAGCGTAGTGCCCGGGACTAGGGATACGCAGTATTTT. Variable domain in full (rest from reference TRBV9 and TRBJ2-3): DSGVTQTPKHLITATGQRVTLRCSPRSGDLSVYWYQQSLDQGLQFLIQYYNGEERAKGNILERFSAQQFPDLHSELNLSSLELGDSALYFCASSVVPGTRDTQYFGPGTRLTVL.

This sequence joins TRBV6-5 and TRBJ1-2; 9 nucleotides align to TRBD1. This CDR3 is built from 15 residues. J lost 13 bases, V lost 2 bases, and 14 bases had no gene match. Germline V gives CDR1 MNHEY, CDR2 SVGAGI. CDR3 DNA sequence: TGTGCCAGCAGTTACACCGCCGGGACAGGGATTTACAGCACCTTC. It translates to CASSYTAGTGIYSTF.

The chain is built from TRBV27 and TRBJ1-1, with D possibly TRBD1 on 5 matching bases. V gave up 6 bases and J gave up 4 bases, with 24 bases separating them. The length of the CDR3 is 17 residues. The germline gives CDR1 MNHEY, CDR2 SMNVEV (reference sequence). Here the CDR3 DNA reads TGTGCCAGCAGGGGTCTGGCAGGGAGGGTGATTCGCACTGAAGCTTTCTTT. It encodes CASRGLAGRVIRTEAFF.

This clonotype was counted a few times. The V call is TRBV28, the J call TRBJ2-4; 8 nucleotides match TRBD2. V shed 6 bases, J shed 2 bases, and the junction held 6 bases outside the gene matches. Germline V gene lookup returns CDR1 MDHEN and CDR2 SYDVKM. The CDR3 consists of 15 residues. CDR3 sequence reads: CASRQRELTKNIQYF. The CDR3, as DNA: TGTGCCAGCAGGCAGCGGGAGTTAACCAAAAACATTCAGTACTTC.

The chain employs TRBV20-1 and TRBJ2-1, with 10 bases fitting TRBD2. Germline CDR1 DFQATT, CDR2 SNEGSKA (reference sequence). This CDR3 has 14 amino acids. V lost 5 bases, J lost 5 bases, and 6 bases stayed unmatched. The CDR3 DNA reads TGCAGTGCTGAACTAGCGGGACTAGACAATGAGCAGTTCTTC. It yields the protein CSAELAGLDNEQFF.

The chain combines TRBV7-2 with TRBJ1-1; TRBD1 agrees at 7 bases. From germline, CDR1 is SGHTA and CDR2 FQGNSA. CDR3 length equals 15 residues. Trimming took 1 base from V and 5 from J; bases not matched to a gene: 7. CDR3 nucleotide sequence: TGTGCCAGCAGCTTAGGCGGGACAGTCCGAACTGAAGCTTTCTTT. As protein: CASSLGGTVRTEAFF.

This clonotype was observed a few times. This rearrangement joins TRBV2 to TRBJ1-3; no firm D call. The CDR3 extends over 15 amino acids. The germline gives CDR1 SNHLY, CDR2 FYNNEI. V shed 7 bases and J shed 0 bases, with 13 bases lying between them. The CDR3 DNA reads as TGTGCCAGCACAAAACTCGTTACCTCTGGAAACACCATATATTTT. It specifies CASTKLVTSGNTIYF.

This clonotype was counted a few times. The CDR3 sequence is CASFLGVGDTEAFF. The DNA of the CDR3 is TGCGCCAGCTTCCTCGGGGTAGGGGACACTGAAGCTTTCTTT. The chain couples TRBV5-1 to TRBJ1-1; perhaps TRBD1 as D (5 bases). This CDR3 spans 14 amino acids. V lost 7 bases, J lost 3 bases, and 16 bases lay in between. Germline V gene lookup returns CDR1 SGHRS and CDR2 YFSETQ. Drawing the rest from reference TRBV5-1 and TRBJ1-1, the complete variable domain is KAGVTQTPRYLIKTRGQQVTLSCSPISGHRSVSWYQQTPGQGLQFLFEYFSETQRNKGNFPGRFSGRQFSNSRSEMNVSTLELGDSALYLCASFLGVGDTEAFFGQGTRLTVV.